This TCR beta chain was captured by sequencing in a study of blood T cells in healthy people across ages. Study-level results: Researchers said unsorted PBMCs prevented a conclusive naive versus antigen-experienced comparison.

The sample holds a few counts of this clonotype. Its matching antigen is unknown. Germline V gives CDR1 SGHRS, CDR2 YFSETQ. The junction had 6 bases not matched to a gene; V was cut back by 3 bases and J by 6 bases. This CDR3 region has 14 residues. Together with a sample-barcoded 5' primer, a J-beta primer mix was included in a second PCR lasting about 6 to 11 cycles. TCRdb fed the 5' RACE reads into MiXCR, producing one record per CDR3 protein. The top ten hold roughly 30% of the sample, which has hundreds of thousands of distinct CDR3 sequences, roughly a quarter seen once. Russia was home to the donors, healthy Caucasian individuals aged roughly 6 to 90.

The gene calls are TRBV5-1 and TRBJ2-5; 9 bases fit TRBD1. The clonotype was recovered from a woman between 70 and 85 years old in good health. The specimen was blood. As DNA, the CDR3 is TGCGCCAGCAGCTCCGGGACAGGGAAACAGACCCAGTACTTC. This codes for CASSSGTGKQTQYF.